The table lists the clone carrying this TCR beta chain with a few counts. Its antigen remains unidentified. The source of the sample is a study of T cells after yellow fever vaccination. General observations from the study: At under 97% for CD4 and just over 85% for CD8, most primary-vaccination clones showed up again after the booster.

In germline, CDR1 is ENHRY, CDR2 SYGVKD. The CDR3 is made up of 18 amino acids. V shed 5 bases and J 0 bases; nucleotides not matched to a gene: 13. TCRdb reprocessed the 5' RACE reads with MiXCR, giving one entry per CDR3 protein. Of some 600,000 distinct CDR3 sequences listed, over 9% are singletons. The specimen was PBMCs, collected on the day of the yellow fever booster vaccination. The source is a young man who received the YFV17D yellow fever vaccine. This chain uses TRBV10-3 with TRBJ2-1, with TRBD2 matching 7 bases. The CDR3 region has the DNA TGTGCCATCAGTTCAGGACTAGGCCCCTCGAGCTCCTACAATGAGCAGTTCTTC. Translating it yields CAISSGLGPSSSYNEQFF.